A selection of T cell receptor beta chains follows, all from one sample in a study of graft-versus-host responses after intestinal transplantation. Some clones are missing from TCRdb's copy, which holds only in-frame ones; the method was immunoSEQ multiplex PCR. Altogether under 75,000 clones are present, about 89% being singletons, with the ten largest covering around 1.7%. The material sequenced was ileum tissue, taken less than 400 days after transplant. All receptors come from a human patient who received an intestinal transplant, so some T cells may come from the graft donor. CDR3s include the opening cysteine and the closing phenylalanine or tryptophan. The D gene is left open where the match is weak.

NA | TRBJ2-6 | 16 | TRBV9 | CASSAGHLSGANVLTF | TGTGCCAGCAGCGCGGGACACCTCTCTGGGGCCAACGTCCTGACTTTC
NA | TRBJ1-2 | 13 | TRBV14 | CPSSGRKGYGYTF | TGTCCGAGCAGTGGGCGGAAGGGCTATGGCTACACCTTC
TRBD1 | TRBJ2-1 | 16 | TRBV27 | CASRYYAGTGEGEQFF | TGTGCCAGCAGGTATTACGCCGGGACAGGGGAAGGTGAGCAGTTCTTC
NA | TRBJ2-6 | 18 | TRBV5-4 | CASSPWTVCCSGANVLTF | TGTGCCAGCAGCCCTTGGACGGTGTGTTGCTCTGGGGCCAACGTCCTGACTTTC
TRBD1 | TRBJ2-2 | 15 | TRBV9 | CASSVRTGNTGELFF | TGTGCCAGCAGCGTCCGGACAGGGAACACCGGGGAGCTGTTTTTT
NA | TRBJ1-1 | 11 | TRBV9 | CASSGGAEAFF | TGTGCCAGCAGCGGGGGGGCTGAAGCTTTCTTT
TRBD2 | TRBJ2-7 | 14 | TRBV6-6 | CASGAGGISYEQYF | TGTGCCAGCGGGGCGGGAGGGATCTCCTACGAGCAGTACTTC
NA | TRBJ2-1 | 15 | TRBV7-3 | CASSLSGPRSNEQFF | TGTGCCAGCAGCTTAAGTGGCCCTAGGAGCAATGAGCAGTTCTTC
NA | TRBJ1-1 | 14 | TRBV21-1 | CASSLRQGKSEAFF | TGTGCCAGCAGCCTTCGACAGGGGAAGTCTGAAGCTTTCTTT
NA | TRBJ2-4 | 16 | TRBV5-4 | CASSRPGDLAKNIQYF | TGTGCCAGCAGCCGACCCGGGGACCTAGCCAAAAACATTCAGTACTTC
TRBD1 | TRBJ1-2 | 16 | TRBV6-4 | CASSDPPDREGGGYTF | TGTGCCAGCAGTGACCCTCCCGACAGGGAGGGAGGAGGCTACACCTTC
TRBD2 | TRBJ2-1 | 16 | TRBV9 | CASSRRLAGPYNEQFF | TGTGCCAGCAGCCGCAGACTAGCGGGGCCCTACAATGAGCAGTTCTTC
TRBD1 | TRBJ2-2 | 16 | TRBV11-3 | CASSLGQGDWTGELFF | TGTGCCAGCAGCTTAGGACAGGGAGATTGGACCGGGGAGCTGTTTTTT
TRBD1 | TRBJ1-1 | 15 | TRBV5-6 | CASSSMTGLNTEAFF | TGTGCCAGCAGCTCCATGACAGGGCTGAACACTGAGGCTTTCTTT
NA | TRBJ1-1 | 11 | TRBV7-9 | CASSFGTEAFF | TGTGCCAGCAGCTTTGGCACTGAAGCTTTCTTT
NA | TRBJ2-2 | 15 | TRBV4-2 | CASSQGPSNTGELFF | TGTGCCAGCAGCCAAGGTCCCTCTAACACCGGGGAGCTGTTTTTT